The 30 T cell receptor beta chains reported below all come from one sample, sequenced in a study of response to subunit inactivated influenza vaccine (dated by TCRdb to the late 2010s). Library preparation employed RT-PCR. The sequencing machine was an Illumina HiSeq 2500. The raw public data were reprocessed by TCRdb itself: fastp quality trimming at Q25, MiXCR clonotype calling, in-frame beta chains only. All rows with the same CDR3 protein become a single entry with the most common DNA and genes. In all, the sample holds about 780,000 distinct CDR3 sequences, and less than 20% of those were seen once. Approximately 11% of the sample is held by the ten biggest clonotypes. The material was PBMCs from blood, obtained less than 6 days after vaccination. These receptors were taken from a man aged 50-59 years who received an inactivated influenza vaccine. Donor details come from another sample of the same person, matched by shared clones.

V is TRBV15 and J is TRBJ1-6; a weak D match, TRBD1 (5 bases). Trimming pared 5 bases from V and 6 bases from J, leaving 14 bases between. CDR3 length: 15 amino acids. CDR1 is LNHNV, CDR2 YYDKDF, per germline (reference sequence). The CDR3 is CATSGRDGSNSPLHF. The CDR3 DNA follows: TGTGCCACCAGCGGCCGGGACGGTTCTAATTCACCCCTCCACTTT.

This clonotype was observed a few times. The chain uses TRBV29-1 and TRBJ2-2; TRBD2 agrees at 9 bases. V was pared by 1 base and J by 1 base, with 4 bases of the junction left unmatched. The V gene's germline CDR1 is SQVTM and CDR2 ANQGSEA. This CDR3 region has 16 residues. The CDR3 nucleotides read TGCAGCGTTGAAGGAGCTAGCGGGATGAACACCGGGGAGCTGTTTTTT. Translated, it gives CSVEGASGMNTGELFF.

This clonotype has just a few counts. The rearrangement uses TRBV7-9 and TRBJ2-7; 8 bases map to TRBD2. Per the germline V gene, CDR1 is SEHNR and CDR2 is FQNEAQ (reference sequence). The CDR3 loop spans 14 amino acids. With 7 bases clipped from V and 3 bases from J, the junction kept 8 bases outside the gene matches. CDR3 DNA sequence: TGTGCCAGCATCACAGCGGGGGTTGACTACGAGCAGTACTTC. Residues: CASITAGVDYEQYF.

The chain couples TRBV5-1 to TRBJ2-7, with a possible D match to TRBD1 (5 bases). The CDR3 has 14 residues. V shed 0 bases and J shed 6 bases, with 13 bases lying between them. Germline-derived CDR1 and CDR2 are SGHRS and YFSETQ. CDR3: CASSLERGGSEQYF. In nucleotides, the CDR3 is TGCGCCAGCAGCTTGGAAAGGGGTGGCAGCGAGCAGTACTTC.

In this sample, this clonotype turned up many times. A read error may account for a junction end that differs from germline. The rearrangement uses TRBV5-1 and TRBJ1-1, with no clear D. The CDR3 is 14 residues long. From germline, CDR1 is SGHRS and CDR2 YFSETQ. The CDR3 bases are TGTGCCAGCAGTTTAGAGGCAGGGAACACTGAAGCTTTCTTT. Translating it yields CASSLEAGNTEAFF.

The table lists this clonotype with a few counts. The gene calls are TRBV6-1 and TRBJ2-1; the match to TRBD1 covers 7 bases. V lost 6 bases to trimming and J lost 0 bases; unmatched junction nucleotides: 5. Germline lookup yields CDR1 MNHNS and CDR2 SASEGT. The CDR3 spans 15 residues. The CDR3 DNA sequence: TGTGCCAGCAGAAAGACAGGGCGCTCCTACAATGAGCAGTTCTTC. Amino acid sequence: CASRKTGRSYNEQFF.

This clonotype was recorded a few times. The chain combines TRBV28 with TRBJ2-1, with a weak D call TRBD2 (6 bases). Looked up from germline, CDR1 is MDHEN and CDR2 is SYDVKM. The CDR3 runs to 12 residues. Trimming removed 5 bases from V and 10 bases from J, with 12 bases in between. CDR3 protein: CASSRLASEQFF. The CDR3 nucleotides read TGTGCCAGCAGTCGTCTAGCGTCCGAGCAGTTCTTC.

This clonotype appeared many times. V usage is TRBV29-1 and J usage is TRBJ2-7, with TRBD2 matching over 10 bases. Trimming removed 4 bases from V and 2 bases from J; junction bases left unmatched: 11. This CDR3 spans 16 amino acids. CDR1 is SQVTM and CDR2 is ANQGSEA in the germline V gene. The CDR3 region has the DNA TGCAGCGTTGTCTCCTACGGACTAGCGGTAACCTACGAGCAGTACTTC. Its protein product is CSVVSYGLAVTYEQYF.

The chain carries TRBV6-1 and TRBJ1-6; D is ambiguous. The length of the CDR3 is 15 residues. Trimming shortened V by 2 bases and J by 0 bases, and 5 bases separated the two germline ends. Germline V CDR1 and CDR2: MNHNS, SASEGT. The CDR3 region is CASSERPSYNSPLHF. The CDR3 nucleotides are TGTGCCAGCAGTGAAAGGCCCTCCTATAATTCACCCCTCCACTTT.

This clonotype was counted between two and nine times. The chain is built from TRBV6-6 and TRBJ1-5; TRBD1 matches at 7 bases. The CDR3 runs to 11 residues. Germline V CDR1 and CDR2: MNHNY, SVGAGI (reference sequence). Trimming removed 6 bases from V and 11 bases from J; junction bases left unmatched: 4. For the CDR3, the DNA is TGTGCCAGCAGGTCAGACAGGGCCCAGCATTTT. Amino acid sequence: CASRSDRAQHF.

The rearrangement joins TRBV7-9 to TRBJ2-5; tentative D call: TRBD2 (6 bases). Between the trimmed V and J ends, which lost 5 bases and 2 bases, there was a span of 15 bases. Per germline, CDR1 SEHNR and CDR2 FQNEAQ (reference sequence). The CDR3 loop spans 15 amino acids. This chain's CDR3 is CASSPAGRSQETQYF. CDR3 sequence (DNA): TGTGCCAGCAGCCCAGCGGGCAGAAGTCAAGAGACCCAGTACTTC.

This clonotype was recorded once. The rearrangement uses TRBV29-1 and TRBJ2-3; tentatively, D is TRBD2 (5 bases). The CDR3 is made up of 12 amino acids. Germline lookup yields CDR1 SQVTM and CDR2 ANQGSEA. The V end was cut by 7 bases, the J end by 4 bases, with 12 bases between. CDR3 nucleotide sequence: TGCAGCGCCCCCAAGGGAGCAGATACGCAGTATTTT. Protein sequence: CSAPKGADTQYF.

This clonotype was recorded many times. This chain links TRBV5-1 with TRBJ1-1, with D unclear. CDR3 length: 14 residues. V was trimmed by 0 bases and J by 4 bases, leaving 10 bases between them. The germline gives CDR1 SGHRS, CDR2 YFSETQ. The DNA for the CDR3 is TGCGCCAGCAGCTTGGGAGCCCTGGTCACTGAAGCTTTCTTT. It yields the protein CASSLGALVTEAFF.

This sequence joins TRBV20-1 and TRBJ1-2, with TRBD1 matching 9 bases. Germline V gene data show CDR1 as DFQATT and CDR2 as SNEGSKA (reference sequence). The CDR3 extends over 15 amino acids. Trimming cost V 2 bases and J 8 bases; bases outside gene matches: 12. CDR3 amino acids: CSARRGRQGDTGYTF. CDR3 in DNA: TGCAGTGCTAGACGTGGACGACAGGGGGATACAGGCTACACCTTC.

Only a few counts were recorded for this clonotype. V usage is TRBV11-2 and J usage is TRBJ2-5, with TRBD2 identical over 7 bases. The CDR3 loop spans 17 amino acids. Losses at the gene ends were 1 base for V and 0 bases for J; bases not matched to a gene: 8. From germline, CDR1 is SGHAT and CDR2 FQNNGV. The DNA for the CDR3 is TGTGCCAGCAGCTTAGTAGTGGGCGGGGGAAACCAAGAGACCCAGTACTTC. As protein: CASSLVVGGGNQETQYF.

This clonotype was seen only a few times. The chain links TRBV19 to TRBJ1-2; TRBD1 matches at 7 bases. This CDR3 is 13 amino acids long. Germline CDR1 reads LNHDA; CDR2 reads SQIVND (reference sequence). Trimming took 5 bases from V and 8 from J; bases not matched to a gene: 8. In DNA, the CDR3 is TGTGCCAGTAGTTGGACAGGCGACGCGGGCTACACCTTC. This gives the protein CASSWTGDAGYTF.

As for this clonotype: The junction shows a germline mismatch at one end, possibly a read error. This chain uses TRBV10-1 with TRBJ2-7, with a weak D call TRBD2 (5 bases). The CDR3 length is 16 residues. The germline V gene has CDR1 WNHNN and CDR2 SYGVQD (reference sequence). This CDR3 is CARSESWPGKGYEQYF. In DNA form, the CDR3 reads TGCGCCAGAAGTGAGTCGTGGCCGGGGAAGGGTTACGAGCAGTACTTC.

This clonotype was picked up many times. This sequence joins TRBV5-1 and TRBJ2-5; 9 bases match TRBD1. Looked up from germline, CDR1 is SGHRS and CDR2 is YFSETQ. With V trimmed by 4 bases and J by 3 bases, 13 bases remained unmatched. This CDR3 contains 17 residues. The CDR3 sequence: CASSPGKTGGGEETQYF. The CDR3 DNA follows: TGCGCCAGCAGCCCGGGAAAGACAGGGGGAGGCGAAGAGACCCAGTACTTC.

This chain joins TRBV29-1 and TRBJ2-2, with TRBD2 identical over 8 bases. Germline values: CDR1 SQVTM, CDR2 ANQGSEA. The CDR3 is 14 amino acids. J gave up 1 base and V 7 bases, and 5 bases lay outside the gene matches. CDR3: CSALAGLNTGELFF. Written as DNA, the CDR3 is TGCAGCGCCTTAGCGGGACTGAACACCGGGGAGCTGTTTTTT.

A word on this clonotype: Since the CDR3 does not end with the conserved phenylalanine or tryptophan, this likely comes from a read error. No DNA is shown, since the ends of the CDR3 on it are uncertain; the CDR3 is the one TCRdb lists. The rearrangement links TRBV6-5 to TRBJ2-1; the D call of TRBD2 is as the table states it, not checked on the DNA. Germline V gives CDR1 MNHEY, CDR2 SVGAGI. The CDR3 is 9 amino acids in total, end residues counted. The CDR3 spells CASSYLGPI.

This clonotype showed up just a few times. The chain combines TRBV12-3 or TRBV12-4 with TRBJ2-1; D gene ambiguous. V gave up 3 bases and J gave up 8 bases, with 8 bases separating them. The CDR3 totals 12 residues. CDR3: CASSFFGDEQFF. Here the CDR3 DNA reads TGTGCCAGCAGTTTTTTTGGCGATGAGCAGTTCTTC.

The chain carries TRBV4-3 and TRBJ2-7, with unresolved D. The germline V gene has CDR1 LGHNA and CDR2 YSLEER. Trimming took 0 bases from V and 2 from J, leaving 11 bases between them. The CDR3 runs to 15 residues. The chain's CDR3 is CASSQDWMAAYEQYF. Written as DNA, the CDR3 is TGCGCCAGCAGCCAAGATTGGATGGCCGCCTACGAGCAGTACTTC.

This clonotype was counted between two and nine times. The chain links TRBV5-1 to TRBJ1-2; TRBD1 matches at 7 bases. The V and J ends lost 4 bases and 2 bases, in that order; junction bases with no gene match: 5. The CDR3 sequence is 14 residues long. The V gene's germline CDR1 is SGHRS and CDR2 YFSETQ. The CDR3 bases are TGCGCCAGCAGCCAACCGGGACAGAACTATGGCTACACCTTC. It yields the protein CASSQPGQNYGYTF. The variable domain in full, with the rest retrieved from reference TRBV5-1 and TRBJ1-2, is KAGVTQTPRYLIKTRGQQVTLSCSPISGHRSVSWYQQTPGQGLQFLFEYFSETQRNKGNFPGRFSGRQFSNSRSEMNVSTLELGDSALYLCASSQPGQNYGYTFGSGTRLTVV.

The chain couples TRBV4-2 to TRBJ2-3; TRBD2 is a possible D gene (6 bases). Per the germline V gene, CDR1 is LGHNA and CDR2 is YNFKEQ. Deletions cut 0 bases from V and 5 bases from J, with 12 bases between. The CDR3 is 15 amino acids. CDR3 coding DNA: TGTGCCAGCAGCCAAGAGGTCCTGGAGGGAGATACGCAGTATTTT. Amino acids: CASSQEVLEGDTQYF.

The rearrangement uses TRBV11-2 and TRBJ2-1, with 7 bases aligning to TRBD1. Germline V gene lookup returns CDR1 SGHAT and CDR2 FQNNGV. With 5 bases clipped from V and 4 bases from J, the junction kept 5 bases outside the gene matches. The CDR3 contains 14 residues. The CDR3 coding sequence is TGTGCCAGCAGCCTGGACAGGTATTACAATGAGCAGTTCTTC. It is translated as CASSLDRYYNEQFF.

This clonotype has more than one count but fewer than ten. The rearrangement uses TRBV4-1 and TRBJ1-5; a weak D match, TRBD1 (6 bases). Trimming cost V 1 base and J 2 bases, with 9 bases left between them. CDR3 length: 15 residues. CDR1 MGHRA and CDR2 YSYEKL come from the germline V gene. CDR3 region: CASSQAYRGNQPQHF. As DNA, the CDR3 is TGCGCCAGCAGCCAAGCTTACAGGGGCAATCAGCCCCAGCATTTT.

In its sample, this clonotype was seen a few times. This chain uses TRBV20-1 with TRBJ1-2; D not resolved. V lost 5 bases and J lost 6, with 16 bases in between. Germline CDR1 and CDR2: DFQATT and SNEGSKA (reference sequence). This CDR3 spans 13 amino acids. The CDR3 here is CSASDRRGDGYTF. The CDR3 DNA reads TGCAGTGCTTCGGACCGGCGTGGGGATGGCTACACCTTC.

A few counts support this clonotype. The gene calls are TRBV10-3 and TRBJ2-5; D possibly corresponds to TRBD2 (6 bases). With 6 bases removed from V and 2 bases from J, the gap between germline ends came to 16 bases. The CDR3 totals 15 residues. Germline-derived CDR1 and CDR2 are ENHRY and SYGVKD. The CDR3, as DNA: TGTGCCATCAGGGAGGGTGCGGCCGAACAAGAGACCCAGTACTTC. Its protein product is CAIREGAAEQETQYF.

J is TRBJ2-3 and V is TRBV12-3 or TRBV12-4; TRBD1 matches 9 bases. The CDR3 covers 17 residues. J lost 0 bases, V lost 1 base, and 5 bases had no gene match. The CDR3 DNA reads TGTGCCAGCAGTTTAGTCACAGGGGGCTCTAGCACAGATACGCAGTATTTT. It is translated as CASSLVTGGSSTDTQYF.

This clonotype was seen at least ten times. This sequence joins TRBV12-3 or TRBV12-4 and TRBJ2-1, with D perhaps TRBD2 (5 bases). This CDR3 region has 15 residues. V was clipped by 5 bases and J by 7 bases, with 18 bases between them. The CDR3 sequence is CASSGGGGQLNEQFF. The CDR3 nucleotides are TGTGCCAGCAGTGGAGGTGGCGGTCAATTGAATGAGCAGTTCTTC.